A selection of T cell receptor beta chains follows, all from one sample in a study of blood T cell repertoires in COVID-19. Clones were read by immunoSEQ multiplex PCR, and TCRdb kept only the in-frame ones, dropping some. The profile shows about 250,000 clones, approximately 90% of them singletons. The specimen sequenced was PBMCs or T cells enriched from blood (not recorded which). The receptor set was obtained from a woman in her 30s with acute COVID-19. CDR3s include the opening cysteine and the closing phenylalanine or tryptophan. A D gene is named only where the DNA matches it firmly. The size of a clone is reported for some rows only, either as once, few or many, or as a class for expanded clones.

clone_size j_call d_call cdr3_length v_call cdr3_nt cdr3_aa
. TRBJ2-1 . 13 TRBV10-3 TGTGCCATCAGTACAGAGACCTACAATGAGCAGTTCTTC CAISTETYNEQFF
. TRBJ2-5 . 13 TRBV4-2 TGTGCCAGCAGCCAACCTGGGGGGGAGACCCAGTACTTC CASSQPGGETQYF
. TRBJ2-7 . 14 TRBV10-3 TGTGCCATCAGCCGAACTGGTTTCTCCTACGAGCAGTACTTC CAISRTGFSYEQYF
. TRBJ1-1 TRBD1 13 TRBV6-2/TRBV6-3 TGTGCCAGCAGTCCCCCCCAGGGGGGCCAAGCTTTCTTT CASSPPQGGQAFF
once TRBJ2-1 . 15 TRBV5-6 TGTGCCAGCAGCCCCCCGCGGGACCCGCACAATGAGCAGTTCTTC CASSPPRDPHNEQFF
once TRBJ1-5 . 17 TRBV10-3 TGTGCCATCAGTGAGGTTCGGGAGGGATGGGGCAATCAGCCCCAGCATTTT CAISEVREGWGNQPQHF
. TRBJ2-1 . 13 TRBV12-3/TRBV12-4 TGTGCCAGCAGTCCCCGAGGGGGAAAGGAGCAGTTCTTC CASSPRGGKEQFF
. TRBJ2-1 TRBD2 12 TRBV5-5 TGTGCCAGCAGCTCGGGACGCAGCGGGGGCATCTTC CASSSGRSGGIF
few TRBJ1-5 . 15 TRBV15 TGTGCCACCAGCAGAGAGGAGTATAGCAATCAGCCCCAGCATTTT CATSREEYSNQPQHF
. TRBJ1-1 . 13 TRBV12-3/TRBV12-4 TGTGCCAGCAGTGGCATGTGGAGCACTGAAGCTTTCTTT CASSGMWSTEAFF
. TRBJ2-7 . 13 TRBV13 TGTGCCAGCACCAATACAGGGTTCTACGAGCAGTACTTC CASTNTGFYEQYF
. TRBJ2-2 TRBD1 14 TRBV10-3 TGTGCCATCAGACAGGGGGCGAACACCGGGGAGCTGTTTTTT CAIRQGANTGELFF
. TRBJ1-2 TRBD1 13 TRBV7-9 TGTGCCAGCAGCTTTACAGGGGGGTATGGCTACACCTTC CASSFTGGYGYTF
. TRBJ2-2 . 14 TRBV19 TGTGCCAGTAGACGGACAGCCACAGCCGGGGAGCTGTTTTTT CASRRTATAGELFF
. TRBJ2-1 . 14 TRBV24-1 TGTGCCACCAGTGACCCGGCCCGGAGGGGAGAGCAGTTCTTC CATSDPARRGEQFF
. TRBJ2-7 . 15 TRBV4-1 TGCGCCAGCAGCCAAGATCCCAGGACAGAATACGAGCAGTACTTC CASSQDPRTEYEQYF
once TRBJ1-4 . 14 TRBV19 TGTGCCAGTACCCTGGGGGGAGCTAATGAAAAACTGTTTTTT CASTLGGANEKLFF
. TRBJ1-1 . 13 TRBV10-2 TGCGCCAGCACACCCTTCGAGGGCACTGAAGCTTTCTTT CASTPFEGTEAFF
. TRBJ2-7 TRBD1 14 TRBV5-1 TGCGCCAGCAGCGTGGACAGGGATCTCTACGAGCAGTACTTC CASSVDRDLYEQYF
once TRBJ1-1 . 14 TRBV25-1 TGTGCCAGCAGTGACACAGATATGAACACTGAAGCTTTCTTT CASSDTDMNTEAFF
. TRBJ2-7 . 12 TRBV6-5 TGTGCCAGCAGGGATTACTACTACGAGCAGTACTTC CASRDYYYEQYF
. TRBJ1-1 . 14 TRBV19 TGTGCCAGTCTCCCACTAGGGATGAACACTGAAGCTTTCTTT CASLPLGMNTEAFF
. TRBJ1-6 TRBD1 16 TRBV13 TGTGCCAGCAGCCAAGACAGGGTATCCTATAATTCACCCCTCCACTTT CASSQDRVSYNSPLHF
. TRBJ2-3 TRBD2 15 TRBV5-1 TGCGCCAGCAGCTTGGGACTAGCGGAGACAGATACGCAGTATTTT CASSLGLAETDTQYF
once TRBJ1-2 TRBD1 12 TRBV29-1 TGCAGCGTTGAAACGGGGACAGATGGCTACACCTTC CSVETGTDGYTF
once TRBJ1-1 . 14 TRBV4-1 TGCGCCAGCAGCCGAACAGTAATGAACACTGAAGCTTTCTTT CASSRTVMNTEAFF
. TRBJ2-1 . 15 TRBV2 TGTGCCAGCAAGGGAGGCCACCAGTCCTACAATGAGCAGTTCTTC CASKGGHQSYNEQFF
. TRBJ1-3 TRBD1 16 TRBV7-2 TGTGCCAGCAGCGAGGGACAGGGATTCTCTGGAAACACCATATATTTT CASSEGQGFSGNTIYF
. TRBJ2-5 . 16 TRBV5-1 TGCGCCAGCAGCTTGGGGTTAGCGGCGTTCCAAGAGACCCAGTACTTC CASSLGLAAFQETQYF
few TRBJ1-5 TRBD1 14 TRBV7-2 TGTGCCAGCAGCTTTTCAGGGGGCACTCAGCCCCAGCATTTT CASSFSGGTQPQHF
. TRBJ2-1 TRBD1 14 TRBV2 TGTGCCAGCAGAGCACAGGGGGCCTACAATGAGCAGTTCTTC CASRAQGAYNEQFF
. TRBJ1-3 . 15 TRBV6-5 TGTGCCAGCAGTTACTCGAGCGGGAGTGGAAACACCATATATTTT CASSYSSGSGNTIYF
. TRBJ2-7 TRBD2 14 TRBV5-1 TGCGCCAGCAGCTTGTTTAGCGGGGGCTACGAGCAGTACTTC CASSLFSGGYEQYF
. TRBJ1-2 . 13 TRBV5-5 TGTGCCAGCAGCTTGGCTCAGGGTCGGGGCTACACCTTC CASSLAQGRGYTF
. TRBJ1-5 TRBD1 16 TRBV19 TGTGCCAGTAGTCCTAACCCGGGACAGGGCCTTCAGCCCCAGCATTTT CASSPNPGQGLQPQHF
. TRBJ1-1 TRBD1 16 TRBV5-4 TGTGCCAGCAGCTCCCCGGGACAGCAAGGGAACACTGAAGCTTTCTTT CASSSPGQQGNTEAFF
once TRBJ2-1 TRBD1 16 TRBV27 TGTGCCAGCAGTCTACGGGACAGCATCTCCTACAATGAGCAGTTCTTC CASSLRDSISYNEQFF
. TRBJ2-1 TRBD1 15 TRBV5-1 TGCGCCAGCAGTCAGACAGGGAGCTCCTACAATGAGCAGTTCTTC CASSQTGSSYNEQFF
. TRBJ2-7 TRBD1 13 TRBV27 TGTGCCAGCACCTTAGACAGGGGAGGCGAGCAGTACTTC CASTLDRGGEQYF
. TRBJ2-3 TRBD1 15 TRBV20-1 TGCAGTGCTAGTCCACAGGGGGCTTTCACGGATACGCAGTATTTT CSASPQGAFTDTQYF
. TRBJ2-3 . 17 TRBV28 TGTGCCAGCAGTCATGGGGGGGCAGATCCAAGCACAGATACGCAGTATTTT CASSHGGADPSTDTQYF
. TRBJ1-1 . 13 TRBV29-1 TGCAGCGTTGGGGGGCAGGGTGACACTGAAGCTTTCTTT CSVGGQGDTEAFF
. TRBJ2-7 . 13 TRBV7-2 TGTGCCAGCAGCCCCCGGCCGGGTTACGAGCAGTACTTC CASSPRPGYEQYF
. TRBJ2-5 . 14 TRBV10-3 TGTGCCATCAGTGACGGCCCAGGGGCCGAGACCCAGTACTTC CAISDGPGAETQYF
. TRBJ1-2 . 15 TRBV5-6 TGTGCCAGCAGCTTGGGGGGCCTACCCCTTTTCGGCTACACCTTC CASSLGGLPLFGYTF
. TRBJ2-1 . 13 TRBV7-9 TGTGCCAGCAGGAGCGACAGCTACAATGAGCAGTTCTTC CASRSDSYNEQFF
. TRBJ2-7 . 14 TRBV6-5 TGTGCCAGCCGTTCCCTAGTGAGCTCCTACGAGCAGTACTTC CASRSLVSSYEQYF
. TRBJ1-1 TRBD1 14 TRBV7-9 TGTGCCAGCAGCTGGGGACAGCTGAACACTGAAGCTTTCTTT CASSWGQLNTEAFF
. TRBJ2-1 TRBD1 16 TRBV6-4 TGTGCCAGCAGTGACATATACCGGGACAGGATCAATGAGCAGTTCTTC CASSDIYRDRINEQFF
. TRBJ1-5 . 14 TRBV18 TGTGCCAGCTCACCGGGAGCAGGAACTCAGCCCCAGCATTTT CASSPGAGTQPQHF
. TRBJ1-1 TRBD1 17 TRBV7-2 TGTGCCAGCAGCTTGGACAGGACAGGGGGGATGAACACTGAAGCTTTCTTT CASSLDRTGGMNTEAFF
. TRBJ1-4 TRBD1 17 TRBV18 TGTGCCAGCTCACCGGAGGCAGGGGGAGCAACTAATGAAAAACTGTTTTTT CASSPEAGGATNEKLFF
once TRBJ2-1 . 14 TRBV7-8 TGTGCCAGCAGCTTAATAAACGGAGACAATGAGCAGTTCTTC CASSLINGDNEQFF
few TRBJ1-3 . 12 TRBV2 TGTGCCAGCAGTGATGACAGCTACACCATATATTTT CASSDDSYTIYF
. TRBJ2-7 TRBD1 14 TRBV10-3 TGTGCCATCAGTGAGTCGGGGACAGACCACGAGCAGTACTTC CAISESGTDHEQYF